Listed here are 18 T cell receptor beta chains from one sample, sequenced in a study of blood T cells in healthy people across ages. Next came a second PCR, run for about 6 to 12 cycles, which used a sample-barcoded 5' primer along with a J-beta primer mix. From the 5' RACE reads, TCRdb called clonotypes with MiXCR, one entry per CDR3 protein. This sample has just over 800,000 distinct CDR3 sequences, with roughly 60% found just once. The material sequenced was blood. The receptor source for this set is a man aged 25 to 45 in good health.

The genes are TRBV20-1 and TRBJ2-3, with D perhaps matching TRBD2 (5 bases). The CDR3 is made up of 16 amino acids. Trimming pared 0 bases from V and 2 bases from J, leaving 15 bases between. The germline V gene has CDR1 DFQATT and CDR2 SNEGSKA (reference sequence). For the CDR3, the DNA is TGCAGTGCTAGAGATTTTCGGGGTGGGATCACAGATACGCAGTATTTT. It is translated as CSARDFRGGITDTQYF.

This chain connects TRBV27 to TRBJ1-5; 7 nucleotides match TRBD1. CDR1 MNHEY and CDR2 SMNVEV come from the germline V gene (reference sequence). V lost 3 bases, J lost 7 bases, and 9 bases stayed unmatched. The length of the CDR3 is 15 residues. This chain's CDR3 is CASSFRQGSGQPQHF. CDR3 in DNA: TGTGCCAGCAGTTTTCGACAGGGTTCCGGGCAGCCCCAGCATTTT.

The CDR3 region is CAKEGDKEYNEQFF. The DNA of the CDR3 is TGCGCCAAAGAAGGGGACAAGGAGTACAATGAGCAGTTCTTC. The chain carries TRBV5-1 and TRBJ2-1; tentatively, D is TRBD1 (6 bases). Germline V gene sequence: CDR1 SGHRS, CDR2 YFSETQ. The CDR3 totals 14 residues. The V end was cut by 9 bases, the J end by 4 bases, with 17 bases between. Full variable domain (outside the CDR3, taken from reference TRBV5-1 and TRBJ2-1): KAGVTQTPRYLIKTRGQQVTLSCSPISGHRSVSWYQQTPGQGLQFLFEYFSETQRNKGNFPGRFSGRQFSNSRSEMNVSTLELGDSALYLCAKEGDKEYNEQFFGPGTRLTVL.

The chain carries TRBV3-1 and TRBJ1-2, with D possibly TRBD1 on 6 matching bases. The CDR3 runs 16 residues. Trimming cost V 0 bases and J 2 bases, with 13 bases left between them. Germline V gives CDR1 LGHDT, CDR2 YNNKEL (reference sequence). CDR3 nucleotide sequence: TGTGCCAGCAGCCAAGAGCTAGCAGGGGAGAACTATGGCTACACCTTC. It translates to CASSQELAGENYGYTF.

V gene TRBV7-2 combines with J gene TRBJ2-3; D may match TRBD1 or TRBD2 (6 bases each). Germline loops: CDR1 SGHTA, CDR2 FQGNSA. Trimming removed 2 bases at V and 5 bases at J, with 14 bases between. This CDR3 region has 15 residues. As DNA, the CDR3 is TGTGCCAGCAGCTTAAGGGCAGGGGACTTAGATACGCAGTATTTT. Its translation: CASSLRAGDLDTQYF.

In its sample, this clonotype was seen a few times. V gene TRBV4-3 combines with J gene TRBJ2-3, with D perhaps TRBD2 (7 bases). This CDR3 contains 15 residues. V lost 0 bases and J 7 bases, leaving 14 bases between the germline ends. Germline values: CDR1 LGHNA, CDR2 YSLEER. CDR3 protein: CASSQEGGPGYTQYF. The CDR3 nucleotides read TGCGCCAGCAGCCAAGAGGGGGGGCCGGGGTATACGCAGTATTTT.

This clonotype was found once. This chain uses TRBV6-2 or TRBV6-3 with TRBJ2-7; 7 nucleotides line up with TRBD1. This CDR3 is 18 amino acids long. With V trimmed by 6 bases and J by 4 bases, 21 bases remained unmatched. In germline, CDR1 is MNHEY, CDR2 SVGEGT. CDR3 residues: CASSYRQGSGRGHYEQYF. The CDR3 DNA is TGTGCCAGCAGCTACAGACAGGGTTCGGGAAGGGGACATTACGAGCAGTACTTC.

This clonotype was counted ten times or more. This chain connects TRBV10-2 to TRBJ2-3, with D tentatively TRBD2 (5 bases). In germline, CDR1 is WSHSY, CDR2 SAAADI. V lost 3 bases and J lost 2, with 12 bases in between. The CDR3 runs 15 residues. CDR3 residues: CASSDRTRLTDTQYF. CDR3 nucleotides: TGCGCCAGCAGTGACCGGACTCGACTCACAGATACGCAGTATTTT.

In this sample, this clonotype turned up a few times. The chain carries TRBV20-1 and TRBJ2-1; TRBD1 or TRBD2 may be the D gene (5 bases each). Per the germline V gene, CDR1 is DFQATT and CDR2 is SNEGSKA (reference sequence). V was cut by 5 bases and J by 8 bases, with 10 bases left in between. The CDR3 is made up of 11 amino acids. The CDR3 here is CSAEGHDEQFF. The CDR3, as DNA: TGCAGTGCTGAGGGGCATGATGAGCAGTTCTTC.

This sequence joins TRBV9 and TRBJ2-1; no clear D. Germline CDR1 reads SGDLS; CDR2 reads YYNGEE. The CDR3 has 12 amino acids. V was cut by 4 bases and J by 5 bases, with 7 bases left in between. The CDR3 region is CASSSRHNEQFF. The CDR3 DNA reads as TGTGCCAGCAGCTCCCGTCACAATGAGCAGTTCTTC.

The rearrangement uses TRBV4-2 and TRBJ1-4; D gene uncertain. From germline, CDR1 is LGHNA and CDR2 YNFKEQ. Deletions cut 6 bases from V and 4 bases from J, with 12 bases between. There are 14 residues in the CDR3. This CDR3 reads CASRDGGINEKLFF. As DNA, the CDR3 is TGTGCCAGCAGAGACGGCGGGATTAATGAAAAACTGTTTTTT.

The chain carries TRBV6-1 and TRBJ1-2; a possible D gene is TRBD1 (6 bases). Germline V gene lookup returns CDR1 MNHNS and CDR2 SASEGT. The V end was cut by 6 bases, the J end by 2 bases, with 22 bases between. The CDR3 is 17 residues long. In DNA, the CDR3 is TGTGCCAGCAGCCGAGGATCGAGACAGGCCCTGAACTATGGCTACACCTTC. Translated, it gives CASSRGSRQALNYGYTF.

The CDR3 DNA reads as TGTGCCAGCAGCTTAGTGGGCTACACCTTC. This codes for CASSLVGYTF. The chain recombines TRBV7-2 with TRBJ1-2; no firm D call. Trimming took 1 base from V and 8 from J, leaving 2 bases between them. This CDR3 region has 10 residues. The germline CDR1 and CDR2 sequences are SGHTA and FQGNSA.

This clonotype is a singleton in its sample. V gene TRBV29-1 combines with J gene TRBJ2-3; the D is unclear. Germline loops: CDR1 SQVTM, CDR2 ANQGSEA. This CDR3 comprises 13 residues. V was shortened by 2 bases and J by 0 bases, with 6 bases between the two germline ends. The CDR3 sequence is CSVELLSTDTQYF. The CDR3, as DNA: TGCAGCGTTGAACTCTTAAGCACAGATACGCAGTATTTT.

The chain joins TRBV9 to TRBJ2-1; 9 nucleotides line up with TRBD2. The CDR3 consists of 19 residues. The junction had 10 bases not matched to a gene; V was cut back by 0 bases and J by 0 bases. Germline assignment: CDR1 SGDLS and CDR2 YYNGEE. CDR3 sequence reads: CASSVGLFGRGGSYNEQFF. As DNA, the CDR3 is TGTGCCAGCAGCGTAGGTCTATTCGGGCGGGGGGGCTCCTACAATGAGCAGTTCTTC. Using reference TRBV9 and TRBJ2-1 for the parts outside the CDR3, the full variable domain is DSGVTQTPKHLITATGQRVTLRCSPRSGDLSVYWYQQSLDQGLQFLIQYYNGEERAKGNILERFSAQQFPDLHSELNLSSLELGDSALYFCASSVGLFGRGGSYNEQFFGPGTRLTVL.

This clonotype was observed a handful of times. The CDR3 sequence is CSVEGQGAYGANVLTF. CDR3 sequence (DNA): TGCAGCGTTGAAGGACAGGGGGCGTATGGGGCCAACGTCCTGACTTTC. The gene calls are TRBV29-1 and TRBJ2-6; 10 bases are a match to TRBD1. Per the germline V gene, CDR1 is SQVTM and CDR2 is ANQGSEA. The CDR3 has 16 residues. After removal of 1 base from V and 3 bases from J, the junction contained 3 bases not matched to a gene.

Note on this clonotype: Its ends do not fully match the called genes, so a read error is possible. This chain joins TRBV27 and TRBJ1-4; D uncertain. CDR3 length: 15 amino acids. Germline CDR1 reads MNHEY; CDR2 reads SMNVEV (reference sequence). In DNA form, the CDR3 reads TGCGCCAGCAGGCCAGGTAGTGCAACTAATGAAAAACTGTTTTTT. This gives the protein CASRPGSATNEKLFF. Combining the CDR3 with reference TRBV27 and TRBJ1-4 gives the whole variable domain EAQVTQNPRYLITVTGKKLTVTCSQNMNHEYMSWYRQDPGLGLRQIYYSMNVEVTDKGDVPEGYKVSRKEKRNFPLILESPSPNQTSLYFCASRPGSATNEKLFFGSGTQLSVL.

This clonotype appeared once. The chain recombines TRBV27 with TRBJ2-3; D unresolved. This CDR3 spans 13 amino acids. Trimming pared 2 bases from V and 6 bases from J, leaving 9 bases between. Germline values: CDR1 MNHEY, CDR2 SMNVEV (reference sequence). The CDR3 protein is CASSLSLRDTQYF. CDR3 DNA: TGTGCCAGCAGTTTAAGTCTGAGGGATACGCAGTATTTT.